The 7 T cell receptor beta chains presented below share a single source sample, sequenced in a study of T-cell memory formation after mild COVID-19. TCRdb re-analysed the 5' RACE reads in MiXCR, keeping a single row per CDR3 protein. The data show around 5,000 distinct CDR3 sequences, under 45% seen once. Sequences were obtained from PBMCs or a T cell subset sorted from them (not recorded which). The receptors were sampled from an adult who had mild COVID-19 (a few samples of this study predate the infection). Cell type and time point are not known.

By share of the sample, this clonotype is medium-sized. This chain links TRBV4-3 with TRBJ2-5, with 7 bases that match TRBD1. CDR1 LGHNA and CDR2 YSLEER come from the germline V gene. The length of the CDR3 is 14 residues. The V and J ends lost 1 base and 4 bases, in that order; junction bases with no gene match: 3. Here the CDR3 reads CASSQVTGVETQYF. The CDR3 DNA follows: TGCGCCAGCAGCCAAGTCACAGGGGTAGAGACCCAGTACTTC.

The J gene is TRBJ2-1, the V gene TRBV12-3 or TRBV12-4, with TRBD2 matching 9 bases. V shed 6 bases, J shed 7 bases, and the junction held 10 bases outside the gene matches. The CDR3 covers 15 residues. CDR3 amino acids: CASSTGSGGPNEQFF. CDR3 bases: TGTGCCAGCAGCACAGGGAGCGGGGGGCCTAATGAGCAGTTCTTC.

By proportion, this clonotype is medium-sized. The rearrangement links TRBV7-9 to TRBJ2-7, with D tentatively TRBD1 (6 bases). CDR1 is SEHNR, CDR2 FQNEAQ, per germline (reference sequence). Trimming cost V 5 bases and J 4 bases, with 15 bases left between them. The CDR3 extends over 14 amino acids. CDR3 DNA: TGTGCCAGCAGCCCAGGGACACCACCTTACGAGCAGTACGTC. Protein: CASSPGTPPYEQYV.

This clonotype rates as medium-sized. This chain connects TRBV5-1 to TRBJ2-1; 8 nucleotides match TRBD2. The CDR3 consists of 13 residues. The J segment lost 7 bases and the V segment lost 1 base, leaving 1 base of the junction unmatched. CDR1 and CDR2 from the germline V gene are SGHRS and YFSETQ. As DNA, the CDR3 is TGCGCCAGCAGCTTGCCGGGAGGGAATGAGCAGTTCTTC. Translation gives CASSLPGGNEQFF.

This clonotype is judged medium-sized. The rearrangement uses TRBV27 and TRBJ2-7; unclear D gene. Trimming pared 3 bases from V and 0 bases from J, leaving 0 bases between. Germline V gene lookup returns CDR1 MNHEY and CDR2 SMNVEV (reference sequence). The CDR3 runs to 11 residues. CDR3 region: CASSFSYEQYV. The CDR3 DNA follows: TGTGCCAGCAGTTTCTCCTACGAGCAGTACGTC.

This chain connects TRBV27 to TRBJ2-3, with 12 nucleotides matching TRBD2. Germline lookup yields CDR1 MNHEY and CDR2 SMNVEV (reference sequence). CDR3 length: 18 residues. Trimming at V came to 5 bases and at J to 6 bases, leaving 15 bases not matched to a gene. The CDR3 DNA reads as TGTGCCAGCAGTCCCCAGGCTAGCGGGGGGGCCATGGTCGATACGCAGTATTTT. Protein product: CASSPQASGGAMVDTQYF.

The chain joins TRBV24-1 to TRBJ2-3; a weak D match, TRBD1 (5 bases). V lost 7 bases, J lost 2 bases, and 12 bases lay in between. Germline CDR1 KGHDR, CDR2 SFDVKD. CDR3 length: 14 amino acids. CDR3 amino acids: CATRAQGSTDTQYF. In DNA form, the CDR3 reads TGTGCCACCAGAGCGCAGGGTTCCACAGATACGCAGTATTTT.